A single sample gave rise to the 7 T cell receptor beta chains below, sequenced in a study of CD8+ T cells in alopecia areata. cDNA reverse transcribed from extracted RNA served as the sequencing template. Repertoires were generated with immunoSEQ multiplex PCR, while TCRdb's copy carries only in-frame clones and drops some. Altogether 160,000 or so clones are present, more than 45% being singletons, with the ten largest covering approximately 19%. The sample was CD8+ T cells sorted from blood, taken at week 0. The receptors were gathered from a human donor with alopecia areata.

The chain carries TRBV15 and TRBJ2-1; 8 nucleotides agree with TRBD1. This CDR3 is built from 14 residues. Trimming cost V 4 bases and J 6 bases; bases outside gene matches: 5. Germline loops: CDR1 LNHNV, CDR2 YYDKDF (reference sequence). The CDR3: CATSKGQGGNEQFF. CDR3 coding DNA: TGTGCCACCAGCAAAGGACAGGGAGGCAATGAGCAGTTCTTC.

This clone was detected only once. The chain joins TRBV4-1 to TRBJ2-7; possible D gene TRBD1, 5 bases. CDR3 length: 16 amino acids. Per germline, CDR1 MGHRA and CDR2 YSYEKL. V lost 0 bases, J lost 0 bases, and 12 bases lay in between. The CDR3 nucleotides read TGCGCCAGCAGCCAAGAAGGAACAGGCGCCTCCTACGAGCAGTACTTC. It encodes CASSQEGTGASYEQYF.

The CDR3 protein is CAWSEGRGSNQPQHF. CDR3 bases: TGTGCCTGGAGTGAAGGCAGGGGGAGCAATCAGCCCCAGCATTTT. The chain recombines TRBV30 with TRBJ1-5, with TRBD1 matching 7 bases. This CDR3 has 15 residues. The V segment lost 1 base and the J segment 1 base; nucleotides outside the gene matches: 4. The germline gives CDR1 GTSNPN, CDR2 SVGIG (reference sequence).

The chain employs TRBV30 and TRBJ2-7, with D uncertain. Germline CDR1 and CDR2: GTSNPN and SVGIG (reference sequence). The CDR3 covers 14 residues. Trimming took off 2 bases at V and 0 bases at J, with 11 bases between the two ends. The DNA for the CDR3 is TGTGCCTGGAGTCTTGGCAAAGCCTCCTACGAGCAGTACTTC. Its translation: CAWSLGKASYEQYF.

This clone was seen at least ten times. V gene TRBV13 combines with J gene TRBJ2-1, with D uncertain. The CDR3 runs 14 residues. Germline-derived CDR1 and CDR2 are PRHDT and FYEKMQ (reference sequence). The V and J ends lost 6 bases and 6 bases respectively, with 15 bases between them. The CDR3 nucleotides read TGTGCCAGCAGGAGGACGGAGAATTTCAATGAGCAGTTCTTC. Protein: CASRRTENFNEQFF.

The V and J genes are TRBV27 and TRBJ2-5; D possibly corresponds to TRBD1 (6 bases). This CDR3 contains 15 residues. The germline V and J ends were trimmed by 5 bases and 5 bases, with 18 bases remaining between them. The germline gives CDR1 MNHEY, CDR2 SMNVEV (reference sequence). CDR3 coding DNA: TGTGCCAGCAGTCATCTGGGGGCCACCCGTGAGACCCAGTACTTC. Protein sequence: CASSHLGATRETQYF.

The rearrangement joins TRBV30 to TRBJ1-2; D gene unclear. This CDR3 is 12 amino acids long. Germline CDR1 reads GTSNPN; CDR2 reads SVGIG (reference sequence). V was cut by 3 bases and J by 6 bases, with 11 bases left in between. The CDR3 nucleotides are TGTGCCTGGAGCGCATCCTCCGATGGCTACACCTTC. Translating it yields CAWSASSDGYTF.